Presented here are 23 T cell receptor beta chains from one specimen sequenced in a study of regulatory T cells in long-lasting Graves disease. Construction of TCR beta libraries relied on iRepertoire HTBI primers and on Arm-PCR targeting CDR3 regions. TCRdb called the multiplex PCR reads again in MiXCR, with one record for every CDR3 protein. The data contain around 450,000 distinct CDR3 sequences, around 16% of them seen just once; the ten biggest clones take up roughly an eighth. Stated time point: newly diagnosed GD, antithyroid drugs for less than 3 months. PBMC-derived RNA was used for the TCR library. This sample also belongs to another study, concerning T cells in Graves' hyperthyroidism and ophthalmopathy.

The sample was peripheral blood mononuclear cells (PBMCs), taken at new diagnosis, from a patient treated with antithyroid drugs. These TCRs come from a man aged 40-55 years with Graves disease.

This clonotype has only a few counts. CDR3 in DNA: TGTGCCAGCTCACCTATTAGTGGGGTCTCCAACGTCCTGACTTTC. The encoded protein is CASSPISGVSNVLTF. The chain is built from TRBV18 and TRBJ2-6; D call uncertain. The CDR3 runs 15 residues. Trimming removed 3 bases at V and 8 bases at J, with 14 bases between. The germline V gene has CDR1 KGHSH and CDR2 LQKENI.

This clonotype appeared many times. The V gene is TRBV7-3, the J gene TRBJ2-1; D possibly uses TRBD1 or TRBD2 (5 bases each). CDR1 and CDR2 (germline): SGHTA, FQGTGA. The CDR3 is made up of 14 amino acids. V shed 5 bases and J shed 6 bases, with 14 bases lying between them. The CDR3 reads CASSAYLGGNEQFF. The CDR3 DNA follows: TGTGCCAGCAGCGCGTACCTTGGGGGCAATGAGCAGTTCTTC.

This clonotype was seen more than once but under ten times. The chain joins TRBV3-1 to TRBJ2-5; D is possibly TRBD2 (5 bases). Germline V lookup: CDR1 LGHDT, CDR2 YNNKEL (reference sequence). The CDR3 runs 16 residues. Trimming took off 1 base at V and 3 bases at J, with 15 bases between the two ends. This CDR3 reads CASSQGTPYGKETQYF. The CDR3 DNA follows: TGTGCCAGCAGCCAAGGGACCCCCTACGGGAAAGAGACCCAGTACTTC.

CDR3 nucleotide sequence: TGCGCCAGCAGCTTGTCCTCATTACAGGGAAAGGATGAAAAACTGTTTTTT. Its translation is CASSLSSLQGKDEKLFF. The chain employs TRBV5-1 and TRBJ1-4, with D tentatively TRBD1 (6 bases). V dropped 1 base and J dropped 6 bases, with 19 bases sitting between them. Per the germline V gene, CDR1 is SGHRS and CDR2 is YFSETQ. The CDR3 loop spans 17 amino acids.

This clonotype was counted many times. The chain has TRBV30 and TRBJ2-6; TRBD1 agrees at 7 bases. The CDR3 sequence is 14 residues long. Germline trimming cut 4 bases from V and 2 bases from J; bases unmatched to any gene: 2. The germline V gene encodes CDR1 GTSNPN and CDR2 SVGIG (reference sequence). The CDR3 coding sequence is TGTGCCTGGAACACAGGGGCTGGGGCCAACGTCCTGACTTTC. This translates into CAWNTGAGANVLTF.

The chain has TRBV27 and TRBJ2-7; no firm D call. The CDR3 extends over 14 amino acids. V was cut by 2 bases and J by 7 bases, with 15 bases left in between. CDR1 is MNHEY, CDR2 SMNVEV, per germline (reference sequence). In nucleotides, the CDR3 is TGTGCCAGCAGTTTAGGACGGCACTACGAAGAGCAGTACTTC. This codes for CASSLGRHYEEQYF.

This clonotype was seen only a few times. The chain joins TRBV24-1 to TRBJ2-5; TRBD2 might be the D (5 bases). There are 13 residues in the CDR3. V lost 6 bases and J 1 base, leaving 8 bases between the germline ends. Germline CDR1 and CDR2: KGHDR and SFDVKD. CDR3: CATSPRGQETQYF. The DNA for the CDR3 is TGTGCCACCAGTCCTCGGGGCCAAGAGACCCAGTACTTC.

This clonotype was found many times. This chain joins TRBV20-1 and TRBJ2-7, with a possible D match to TRBD1 (6 bases). The CDR3 runs to 11 residues. Germline V lookup: CDR1 DFQATT, CDR2 SNEGSKA (reference sequence). Trimming stripped 5 bases from V and 6 bases from J, with 11 bases between. In DNA, the CDR3 is TGCAGTGCTTCGACAGGTATCGAGCAGTACTTC. It encodes CSASTGIEQYF.

This clonotype was detected many times. J is TRBJ2-1 and V is TRBV2; a possible D gene is TRBD2 (5 bases). V lost 3 bases to trimming and J lost 9 bases, with 15 bases between them. Germline CDR1 is SNHLY and CDR2 is FYNNEI. CDR3 length equals 14 residues. The CDR3 here is CASSDLLAAGEQFF. CDR3 nucleotide sequence: TGTGCCAGCAGTGATCTCCTGGCGGCGGGTGAGCAGTTCTTC.

The chain carries TRBV15 and TRBJ1-6; D is possibly TRBD1 (5 bases). Germline assignment: CDR1 LNHNV and CDR2 YYDKDF (reference sequence). The germline V and J ends were trimmed by 1 base and 7 bases, with 8 bases remaining between them. The CDR3 spans 14 residues. CDR3 protein: CATSRGDSNSPLHF. CDR3 in DNA: TGTGCCACCAGCAGAGGGGACTCAAATTCACCCCTCCACTTT.

V and J are TRBV12-3 or TRBV12-4 and TRBJ2-7; 10 bases line up with TRBD1. Germline trimming cut 3 bases from V and 2 bases from J; bases unmatched to any gene: 7. The CDR3 has 16 amino acids. The CDR3 is CASSFRQGAPTYEQYF. In DNA form, the CDR3 reads TGTGCCAGCAGTTTTAGACAGGGGGCTCCAACCTACGAGCAGTACTTC.

Note on this clonotype: It may be a read error: a sequence one base away is much more abundant. This chain connects TRBV28 to TRBJ2-7; no firm D call. The CDR3 runs 13 residues. V was pared by 6 bases and J by 6 bases, with 15 bases between. Per germline, CDR1 MDHEN and CDR2 SYDVKM. The DNA of the CDR3 is TGTGCCAGCAGACCAAGTCAAACCTGCGAGCAGTACTTC. It codes for CASRPSQTCEQYF.

This clonotype was seen many times. This rearrangement joins TRBV28 to TRBJ2-5; D assignment may be TRBD1 or TRBD2 (6 bases each). CDR1 is MDHEN and CDR2 is SYDVKM in the germline V gene. V was pared by 1 base and J by 3 bases, with 9 bases between. The CDR3 has 14 residues. CDR3 protein: CASSLSGAKETQYF. CDR3 in DNA: TGTGCCAGCAGTTTATCGGGGGCGAAAGAGACCCAGTACTTC.

This clonotype was recorded many times. The chain combines TRBV11-2 with TRBJ2-1, with 16 positions matching TRBD2. The CDR3 has 17 amino acids. Germline CDR1 reads SGHAT; CDR2 reads FQNNGV. V lost 1 base to trimming and J lost 9 bases; unmatched junction nucleotides: 6. CDR3 DNA: TGTGCCAGCAGCTTAGCCACCGGGACTAGCGGGAGGGCTGAGCAGTTCTTC. As protein: CASSLATGTSGRAEQFF.

This clonotype showed up many times. The J gene is TRBJ2-1, the V gene TRBV6-1; D unclear. Trimming cost V 3 bases and J 0 bases, with 9 bases left between them. The CDR3 has 15 amino acids. CDR1 and CDR2 (germline): MNHNS, SASEGT. CDR3 DNA: TGTGCCAGCAGTGATAGGTGGGGCTCCTACAATGAGCAGTTCTTC. Protein product: CASSDRWGSYNEQFF.

This clonotype was observed at least ten times. The chain couples TRBV5-6 to TRBJ2-7; D remains unclear. The V end lost 1 base, the J end lost 2 bases, and 7 bases lay between the germline ends. The CDR3 contains 13 residues. CDR1 and CDR2 from the germline V gene are SGHDT and YYEEEE. DNA for the CDR3: TGTGCCAGCAGCTTGCTTACCCCCTACGAGCAGTACTTC. Its translation: CASSLLTPYEQYF. The full variable domain, completed using reference TRBV5-6 and TRBJ2-7, is DAGVTQSPTHLIKTRGQQVTLRCSPKSGHDTVSWYQQALGQGPQFIFQYYEEEERQRGNFPDRFSGHQFPNYSSELNVNALLLGDSALYLCASSLLTPYEQYFGPGTRLTVT.

This clonotype was observed at least ten times. The chain carries TRBV5-6 and TRBJ2-3; D may be TRBD1 (5 bases). V lost 2 bases to trimming and J lost 4 bases, with 14 bases between them. This CDR3 contains 15 residues. CDR1 and CDR2 (germline): SGHDT, YYEEEE. CDR3 nucleotides: TGTGCCAGCAGCTTCCAGGGCGTTCGAGCAGATACGCAGTATTTT. Encoded protein: CASSFQGVRADTQYF.

The J gene is TRBJ2-7, the V gene TRBV5-6; a possible D gene is TRBD1 (5 bases). V lost 1 base and J 5 bases, leaving 10 bases between the germline ends. The CDR3 covers 13 residues. Germline V gene lookup returns CDR1 SGHDT and CDR2 YYEEEE. CDR3 nucleotides: TGTGCCAGCAGCTTGTATCAGGGCCACGAGCAGTACTTC. It codes for CASSLYQGHEQYF.

This clonotype was seen ten or more times. The rearrangement links TRBV28 to TRBJ1-2; TRBD1 might be the D (5 bases). The V and J ends lost 6 bases and 1 base respectively, with 12 bases between them. The CDR3 has 14 residues. Germline V lookup: CDR1 MDHEN, CDR2 SYDVKM. The CDR3 sequence: CASRLGRINYGYTF. Here the CDR3 DNA reads TGTGCCAGCAGATTGGGACGGATTAACTATGGCTACACCTTC.

The sample holds many counts of this clonotype. The chain is built from TRBV5-1 and TRBJ2-7; TRBD2 aligns across 11 bases. Germline V lookup: CDR1 SGHRS, CDR2 YFSETQ. V was clipped by 0 bases and J by 3 bases; unmatched bases: 8. The CDR3 length is 17 residues. The CDR3 DNA sequence: TGCGCCAGCAGCTTGGGCGACCGGGGACTAGCGGACTACGAGCAGTACTTC. Protein sequence: CASSLGDRGLADYEQYF.

The genes are TRBV29-1 and TRBJ1-2, with D tentatively TRBD1 (5 bases). V gave up 7 bases and J gave up 0 bases, with 9 bases separating them. The CDR3 is 12 residues long. Germline CDR1 SQVTM, CDR2 ANQGSEA. The CDR3 DNA reads as TGCAGCGCCATGGGGGCTAACTATGGCTACACCTTC. This translates into CSAMGANYGYTF.

This clonotype was found many times. The chain has TRBV3-1 and TRBJ1-1; no firm D call. Germline CDR1 and CDR2: LGHDT and YNNKEL (reference sequence). This CDR3 spans 15 amino acids. V lost 2 bases, J lost 8 bases, and 18 bases lay in between. CDR3 loop: CASSQPRGAKAEAFF. As DNA, the CDR3 is TGTGCCAGCAGCCAACCCCGCGGCGCAAAGGCCGAAGCTTTCTTT.

This clonotype has at least ten counts. The V call is TRBV6-1, the J call TRBJ1-4; TRBD1 aligns across 12 bases. The J segment lost 10 bases and the V segment lost 6 bases, leaving 9 bases of the junction unmatched. Germline-derived CDR1 and CDR2 are MNHNS and SASEGT. This CDR3 spans 15 amino acids. CDR3 nucleotides: TGTGCCAGCAGCCCAGGACCGGGACAGGGGGCAAAACTGTTTTTT. It encodes CASSPGPGQGAKLFF.